The next 3 T cell receptor beta chains were all read from a single sample in a study of blood T cell repertoires in COVID-19. Clones were read by immunoSEQ multiplex PCR, and TCRdb kept only the in-frame ones, dropping some. The profile shows some 85,000 clones, around 76% of them singletons. Sequences were obtained from peripheral blood. The receptors originated from a woman aged 80 or over with active or convalescent COVID-19.

The gene calls are TRBV7-2 and TRBJ1-4, with a tentative D call TRBD1 (5 bases). V was pared by 8 bases and J by 5 bases, with 18 bases between. Germline V gives CDR1 SGHTA, CDR2 FQGNSA. This CDR3 has 15 amino acids. The chain's CDR3 is CASSMGGGRNEKLFF. CDR3 nucleotide sequence: TGTGCCAGCTCTATGGGGGGGGGAAGGAATGAAAAACTGTTTTTT.

The chain carries TRBV15 and TRBJ2-6; TRBD1 aligns across 7 bases. The CDR3 consists of 18 residues. Looked up from germline, CDR1 is LNHNV and CDR2 is YYDKDF (reference sequence). The ends lost 2 bases at V and 0 bases at J; junction bases unmatched: 7. The DNA for the CDR3 is TGTGCCACCAGCAGACAGGGGGTGATGGACTCTGGGGCCAACGTCCTGACTTTC. It encodes CATSRQGVMDSGANVLTF.

This rearrangement joins TRBV16 to TRBJ1-1; 10 positions agree with TRBD1. The ends lost 3 bases at V and 3 bases at J; junction bases unmatched: 4. The CDR3 consists of 15 residues. The germline gives CDR1 KGHSY, CDR2 FQNENV. The DNA of the CDR3 is TGTGCCAGCAGCCAGGGACAGGGGAGGGACACTGAAGCTTTCTTT. Its protein product is CASSQGQGRDTEAFF.